Shown below are 8 T cell receptor beta chains from a single sample sequenced in a study of immune evolution from preneoplasia to lung adenocarcinoma. The method was immunoSEQ multiplex PCR; TCRdb's version includes in-frame clones alone and lacks a portion of them. The sample consists of around 7,000 clones, around 79% of them appearing once. The sequencing sample was made of FFPE adjacent normal lung tissue. The receptors were gathered from a person between 65 and 79 years old with lung adenocarcinoma.

In its sample, this clone was seen once. This rearrangement joins TRBV7-9 to TRBJ2-4; TRBD2 agrees at 7 bases. The CDR3 covers 16 residues. Germline V gene data show CDR1 as SEHNR and CDR2 as FQNEAQ (reference sequence). Germline trimming cut 3 bases from V and 1 base from J; bases unmatched to any gene: 6. The CDR3 nucleotides read TGTGCCAGCAGCTTCAGGGAGGGTAGCGCCAAAAACATTCAGTACTTC. Protein product: CASSFREGSAKNIQYF.

The rearrangement uses TRBV7-9 and TRBJ2-7; TRBD2 agrees at 11 bases. With V trimmed by 5 bases and J by 2 bases, 2 bases remained unmatched. The CDR3 runs to 14 residues. The germline V gene encodes CDR1 SEHNR and CDR2 FQNEAQ (reference sequence). The CDR3 loop reads CASSKTSGTYEQYF. The CDR3 region has the DNA TGTGCCAGCAGCAAGACTAGCGGGACCTACGAGCAGTACTTC.

The chain recombines TRBV5-1 with TRBJ1-1; D gene unclear. This CDR3 region has 13 residues. From germline, CDR1 is SGHRS and CDR2 YFSETQ. V was cut by 0 bases and J by 5 bases, with 8 bases left in between. This CDR3 reads CASSLAYGTEAFF. Written as DNA, the CDR3 is TGCGCCAGCAGCTTGGCCTATGGTACTGAAGCTTTCTTT.

V gene TRBV27 combines with J gene TRBJ1-2; TRBD1 is a possible D gene (5 bases). This CDR3 has 15 residues. The V gene's germline CDR1 is MNHEY and CDR2 SMNVEV (reference sequence). Trimming removed 9 bases from V and 4 bases from J, with 21 bases in between. The DNA for the CDR3 is TGTGCCAGTCAAAGAGGGGTCGGGGATAGCTATGGCTACACCTTC. It specifies CASQRGVGDSYGYTF.

This chain links TRBV7-9 with TRBJ2-3, with 8 bases aligning to TRBD2. The junction had 1 base not matched to a gene; V was cut back by 5 bases and J by 0 bases. Germline-derived CDR1 and CDR2 are SEHNR and FQNEAQ (reference sequence). CDR3 length: 14 amino acids. As DNA, the CDR3 is TGTGCCAGCAGCCGGGGGGGCAGCACAGATACGCAGTATTTT. Protein sequence: CASSRGGSTDTQYF.

The chain carries TRBV28 and TRBJ1-3, with D possibly being TRBD1 (5 bases). The germline V gene has CDR1 MDHEN and CDR2 SYDVKM. Deletions cut 1 base from V and 0 bases from J, with 7 bases between. CDR3 length: 15 amino acids. The CDR3 reads CASSLLGASGNTIYF. CDR3 bases: TGTGCCAGCAGTTTATTAGGGGCCTCTGGAAACACCATATATTTT.

The V call is TRBV6-5, the J call TRBJ2-1; a possible D gene is TRBD1 (6 bases). The germline V gene has CDR1 MNHEY and CDR2 SVGAGI. V shed 6 bases and J shed 0 bases, with 12 bases lying between them. CDR3 length: 15 amino acids. This CDR3 is CASRQQGGSYNEQFF. Here the CDR3 DNA reads TGTGCCAGCAGGCAACAGGGCGGCTCCTACAATGAGCAGTTCTTC.

The chain is built from TRBV7-8 and TRBJ2-7; D is uncertain. Germline CDR1 reads SGHVS; CDR2 reads FQNEAQ. The CDR3 totals 11 residues. Between the trimmed V and J ends, which lost 2 bases and 6 bases, there was a span of 5 bases. CDR3 sequence reads: CASSLQVEQYF. For the CDR3, the DNA is TGTGCCAGCAGCTTACAGGTCGAGCAGTACTTC.